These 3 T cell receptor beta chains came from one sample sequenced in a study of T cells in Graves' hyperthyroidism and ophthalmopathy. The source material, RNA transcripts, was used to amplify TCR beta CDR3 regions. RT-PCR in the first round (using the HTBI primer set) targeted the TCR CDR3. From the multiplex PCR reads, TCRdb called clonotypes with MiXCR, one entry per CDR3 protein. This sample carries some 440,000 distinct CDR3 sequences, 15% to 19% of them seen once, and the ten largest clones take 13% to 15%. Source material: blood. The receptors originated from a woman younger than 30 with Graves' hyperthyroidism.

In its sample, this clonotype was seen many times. CDR3 DNA sequence: TGTGCCAACCCTAGGAAGACAGGGGGCGGAAAGCTGGGCACAGATACGCAGTATTTT. Translating it yields CANPRKTGGGKLGTDTQYF. V usage is TRBV7-3 and J usage is TRBJ2-3, with TRBD1 matching 10 bases. Per germline, CDR1 SGHTA and CDR2 FQGTGA. J was trimmed by 1 base and V by 10 bases; bases with no gene match: 20. The CDR3 is made up of 19 amino acids. The full variable domain, in which reference TRBV7-3 and TRBJ2-3 provide the parts outside the CDR3, is GAGVSQTPSNKVTEKGKYVELRCDPISGHTALYWYRQSLGQGPEFLIYFQGTGAADDSGLPNDRFFAVRPEGSVSTLKIQRTERGDSAVYLCANPRKTGGGKLGTDTQYFGPGTRLTVL.

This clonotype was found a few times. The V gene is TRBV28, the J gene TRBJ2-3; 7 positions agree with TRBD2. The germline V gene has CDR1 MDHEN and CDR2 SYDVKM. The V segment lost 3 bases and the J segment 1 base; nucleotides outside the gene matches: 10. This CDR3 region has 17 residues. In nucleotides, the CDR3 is TGTGCCAGCAGTTTTTACCCTATAGCGGGTGGCACAGATACGCAGTATTTT. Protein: CASSFYPIAGGTDTQYF.

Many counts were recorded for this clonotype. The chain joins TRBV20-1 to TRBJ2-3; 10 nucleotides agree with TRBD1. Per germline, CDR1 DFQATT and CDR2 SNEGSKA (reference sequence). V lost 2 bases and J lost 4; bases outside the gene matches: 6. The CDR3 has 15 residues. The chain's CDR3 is CSARQDRGWADTQYF. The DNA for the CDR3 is TGCAGTGCTAGACAGGACAGGGGGTGGGCAGATACGCAGTATTTT.